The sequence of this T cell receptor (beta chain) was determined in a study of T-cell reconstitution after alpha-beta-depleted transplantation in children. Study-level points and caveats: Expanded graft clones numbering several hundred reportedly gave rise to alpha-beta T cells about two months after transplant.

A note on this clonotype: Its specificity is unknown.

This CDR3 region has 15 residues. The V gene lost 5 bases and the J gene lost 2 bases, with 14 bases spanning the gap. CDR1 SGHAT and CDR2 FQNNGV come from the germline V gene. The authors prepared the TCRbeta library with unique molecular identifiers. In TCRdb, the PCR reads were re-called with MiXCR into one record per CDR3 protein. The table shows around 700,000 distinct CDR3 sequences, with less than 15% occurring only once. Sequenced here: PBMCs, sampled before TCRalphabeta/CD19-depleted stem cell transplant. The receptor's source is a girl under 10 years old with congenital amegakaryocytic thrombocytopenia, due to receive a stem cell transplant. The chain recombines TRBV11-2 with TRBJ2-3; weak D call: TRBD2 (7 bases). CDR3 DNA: TGTGCCAGCAGCGGGAGGGACACCTACACAGATACGCAGTATTTT. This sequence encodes CASSGRDTYTDTQYF. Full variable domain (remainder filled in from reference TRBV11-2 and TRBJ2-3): EAGVAQSPRYKIIEKRQSVAFWCNPISGHATLYWYQQILGQGPKLLIQFQNNGVVDDSQLPKDRFSAERLKGVDSTLKIQPAKLEDSAVYLCASSGRDTYTDTQYFGPGTRLTVL.